Following are 2 T cell receptor beta chains from one sample sequenced in a study of T-cell reconstitution after alpha-beta-depleted transplantation in children. During its preparation, the TCRbeta library received unique molecular identifiers. Each CDR3 protein gets one entry after TCRdb re-called the PCR reads with MiXCR. The sample carries around 680,000 distinct CDR3 sequences, roughly 15% recorded once. Here the sequenced sample was PBMCs from the stem cell graft donor, taken from the stem cell graft. These receptors were collected from a human donor who donated a stem cell graft to a child with acute myeloid leukemia.

This clonotype has a count of ten or more. The V gene is TRBV20-1, the J gene TRBJ2-7; 11 nucleotides align to TRBD1. J lost 2 bases, V lost 5 bases, and 8 bases had no gene match. Per germline, CDR1 DFQATT and CDR2 SNEGSKA (reference sequence). The CDR3 spans 15 residues. This chain's CDR3 is CSAPSSGQGAYEQYV. The CDR3 coding sequence is TGCAGTGCTCCATCCTCGGGACAGGGGGCCTACGAGCAGTACGTC.

This clonotype occurred a few times. The chain uses TRBV20-1 and TRBJ1-1; D unclear. The ends were cut back, 4 bases at V and 6 bases at J, with 9 bases in the middle. The length of the CDR3 is 11 residues. In germline, CDR1 is DFQATT, CDR2 SNEGSKA (reference sequence). As DNA, the CDR3 is TGCAGTGCTACGCCTCAGTCTGAAGCTTTCTTT. It translates to CSATPQSEAFF.